This TCR beta chain stems from a study of radiotherapy plus CTLA-4 blockade in lung cancer. This clone was recorded once. TCRdb keeps only in-frame clones here, not all; method: immunoSEQ multiplex PCR. The sample consists of 70,000 to 90,000 clones, 84% of them appearing once. Chemo-refractory metastatic non-small-cell lung cancer patients were treated with focal radiation plus CTLA-4 blockade with ipilimumab. This CDR3 is built from 14 residues. Germline CDR1 SGHRS, CDR2 YFSETQ. The J segment lost 2 bases and the V segment lost 7 bases, leaving 7 bases of the junction unmatched. The sequence was obtained from a human donor with non-small cell lung cancer who had stable disease on radiotherapy plus ipilimumab. The sample here was peripheral blood, taken from a patient treated with radiotherapy plus ipilimumab. The chain has TRBV5-1 and TRBJ2-7; 9 nucleotides match TRBD2. The CDR3 is CASGGGGTAYEQYF. The CDR3 DNA is TGCGCCAGCGGCGGGGGGGGGACAGCCTACGAGCAGTACTTC.